Listed below are T cell receptor beta chains from one sample, sequenced in a study of cytomegalovirus exposure and HLA in healthy donors. TCRdb's copy holds only in-frame clones and misses some; the assay was immunoSEQ multiplex PCR. The sample includes about 130,000 clones, about 78% of them seen just once. The source material was PBMCs. These receptors all stem from a human donor in good health. Both conserved end residues are part of each CDR3. Fields, in order: CDR3 length, clone size, V gene, J gene, D gene, CDR3 protein, CDR3 DNA. D genes are given only for firm matches. Expanded clones get a size class; other rows say once, few or many, or leave the size out.

>14|-|TRBV6-1|TRBJ1-1|TRBD1
CASSILTGATEAFF
TGTGCCAGCAGCATACTGACAGGGGCCACTGAAGCTTTCTTT
>15|-|TRBV4-1|TRBJ2-7|TRBD2
CASSQERAGGHEQYF
TGCGCCAGCAGCCAAGAACGAGCGGGAGGCCACGAGCAGTACTTC
>12|-|TRBV11-1|TRBJ2-7|-
CASSQNRVEQYF
TGTGCCAGCAGCCAAAACAGGGTCGAGCAGTACTTC
>14|few|TRBV29-1|TRBJ2-2|TRBD2
CSGAGTMNTGELFF
TGCAGCGGAGCCGGGACTATGAACACCGGGGAGCTGTTTTTT
>16|-|TRBV5-4|TRBJ2-7|-
CASSLGGYRAPYEQYF
TGTGCCAGCAGCTTGGGGGGGTACAGGGCGCCCTACGAGCAGTACTTC
>14|few|TRBV10-3|TRBJ1-5|-
CAISESERNQPQHF
TGTGCCATCAGTGAGTCCGAGAGGAATCAGCCCCAGCATTTT
>15|once|TRBV28|TRBJ1-5|-
CASSLGGRENQPQHF
TGTGCCAGCAGTTTAGGCGGACGGGAGAATCAGCCCCAGCATTTT
>13|once|TRBV28|TRBJ1-2|-
CASRPPGSTINDF
TGTGCCAGCAGACCCCCCGGGAGCACCATTAATGACTTC
>15|-|TRBV7-7|TRBJ2-5|-
CASSLGSGRRETQYF
TGTGCTAGCAGCTTAGGCTCAGGGAGGAGAGAGACCCAGTACTTC
>14|once|TRBV9|TRBJ1-6|-
CASSYREGNSPLHF
TGTGCCAGCAGCTATAGGGAGGGGAATTCACCCCTCCACTTT
>14|-|TRBV30|TRBJ2-5|-
CAWSRDTPSETQYF
TGTGCCTGGAGTAGGGACACTCCGTCGGAGACCCAGTACTTC
>16|once|TRBV18|TRBJ1-4|TRBD1
CASSPPGTGINEKLFF
TGTGCCAGCTCACCACCCGGGACAGGGATTAATGAAAAACTGTTTTTT
>14|-|TRBV28|TRBJ1-6|-
CASSLLGDNSPLHF
TGTGCCAGCAGCCTCCTAGGGGATAATTCACCCCTCCACTTT
>15|few|TRBV6-5|TRBJ2-5|TRBD1
CASTYLGGDQETQYF
TGTGCCAGCACTTACCTAGGGGGCGACCAAGAGACCCAGTACTTC
>19|-|TRBV7-2|TRBJ2-5|TRBD2
CASSQGVITSGGDQETQYF
TGTGCCAGCAGCCAGGGGGTAATTACTAGCGGGGGCGACCAAGAGACCCAGTACTTC
>16|-|TRBV7-8|TRBJ2-7|TRBD1
CASSAPDGTGVYVQYF
TGTGCCAGCAGCGCCCCTGACGGGACAGGGGTCTACGTGCAGTACTTC
>16|-|TRBV15|TRBJ2-3|TRBD2
CATSRGTSGSTDTQYF
TGTGCCACCAGCAGGGGGACTAGCGGTAGCACAGATACGCAGTATTTT
>17|-|TRBV2|TRBJ2-5|TRBD2
CASSGGTRNRNQETQYF
TGTGCCAGCAGTGGGGGGACTAGAAACCGAAACCAAGAGACCCAGTACTTC
>15|-|TRBV2|TRBJ1-1|-
CASSATAVERTEAFF
TGTGCCAGCAGTGCTACCGCGGTGGAGAGGACTGAAGCTTTCTTT
>15|-|TRBV7-2|TRBJ1-4|-
CASSLTPASNEKLFF
TGTGCCAGCAGCTTGACACCAGCCTCTAATGAAAAACTGTTTTTT
>14|-|TRBV4-2|TRBJ2-7|-
CASSQENGVYEQYF
TGTGCCAGCAGCCAAGAGAACGGGGTCTACGAGCAGTACTTC
>16|few|TRBV14|TRBJ2-2|-
CASSHLIGVDTGELFF
TGTGCCAGCAGCCACCTTATTGGAGTAGACACCGGGGAGCTGTTTTTT
>14|-|TRBV11-2|TRBJ2-2|-
CASSLDLAVGELFF
TGTGCCAGCAGCCTGGATCTAGCCGTCGGGGAGCTGTTTTTT
>13|-|TRBV5-1|TRBJ2-7|-
CASSLRSSYEQYF
TGCGCCAGCAGCTTGCGGAGCTCCTACGAGCAGTACTTC
>11|once|TRBV28|TRBJ2-7|-
CASSSPGEQYF
TGTGCCAGCAGTTCGCCGGGGGAGCAGTACTTC
>13|few|TRBV27|TRBJ1-5|-
CASGSRVNQPQHF
TGTGCCAGCGGCTCGCGGGTCAATCAGCCCCAGCATTTT
>13|few|TRBV2|TRBJ2-7|-
CASSEEREREQYF
TGTGCCAGCAGTGAAGAACGAGAGCGGGAGCAGTACTTC
>16|once|TRBV6-1|TRBJ1-5|-
CASSEFVTGYNQPQHF
TGTGCCAGCAGTGAATTCGTCACAGGCTACAATCAGCCCCAGCATTTT
>16|few|TRBV4-3|TRBJ1-2|-
CASSQAFIREQYGYTF
TGCGCCAGCAGCCAAGCTTTTATCCGGGAACAATATGGCTACACCTTC
>18|-|TRBV7-9|TRBJ2-2|TRBD2
CASSSFGGTSVNTGELFF
TGTGCCAGCAGCTCGTTCGGGGGGACTAGCGTGAACACCGGGGAGCTGTTTTTT
>19|-|TRBV9|TRBJ2-3|TRBD2
CASSERGLAGSTAGDTQYF
TGTGCCAGCAGCGAACGGGGACTAGCGGGGTCCACCGCGGGGGATACGCAGTATTTT
>17|-|TRBV19|TRBJ1-4|-
CASSSKGGARLSEKLFF
TGTGCCAGTAGTAGTAAGGGAGGCGCAAGGCTGTCGGAAAAACTGTTTTTT
>15|once|TRBV9|TRBJ2-5|-
CASSVEEGYQETQYF
TGTGCCAGCAGCGTAGAGGAGGGCTACCAAGAGACCCAGTACTTC
>15|-|TRBV4-1|TRBJ1-5|-
CASSQDHNFGEPQHF
TGCGCCAGCAGCCAAGATCATAACTTCGGGGAGCCCCAGCATTTT
>14|few|TRBV27|TRBJ1-3|-
CASSSQGPGNTIYF
TGTGCCAGCAGTTCACAGGGCCCTGGAAACACCATATATTTT
>11|-|TRBV11-3|TRBJ2-1|-
CASSLGHEQFF
TGTGCCAGCAGCTTAGGACACGAGCAGTTCTTC
>20|once|TRBV13|TRBJ2-1|TRBD2
CASSRKGWDLAGDSYNEQFF
TGTGCCAGCAGCCGAAAGGGATGGGACTTAGCGGGAGATTCCTACAATGAGCAGTTCTTC
>15|-|TRBV10-2|TRBJ2-3|-
CASMGGTGLTDTQYF
TGCGCCAGCATGGGCGGGACGGGTTTGACAGATACGCAGTATTTT
>15|-|TRBV7-2|TRBJ1-1|TRBD1
CASSVVPGGSTEAFF
TGTGCCAGCAGCGTCGTTCCAGGGGGAAGCACTGAAGCTTTCTTT
>16|-|TRBV6-5|TRBJ1-1|-
CASSYWQGSTRTEAFF
TGTGCCAGCAGTTACTGGCAGGGATCGACTCGGACTGAAGCTTTCTTT
>15|-|TRBV5-5|TRBJ2-7|TRBD2
CASTGGLAGVTEQYF
TGTGCCAGCACCGGGGGACTAGCGGGAGTAACCGAGCAGTACTTC
>13|-|TRBV2|TRBJ2-2|TRBD1
CASRPDRVGELFF
TGTGCCAGCAGACCCGACAGGGTTGGGGAGCTGTTTTTT
>15|-|TRBV5-6|TRBJ1-1|TRBD1
CASSMPGQGRTEAFF
TGTGCCAGCAGCATGCCGGGACAGGGGAGGACTGAAGCTTTCTTT
>16|-|TRBV7-9|TRBJ2-1|TRBD1
CANSRKGQGPYNEQFF
TGTGCCAACTCGAGAAAAGGACAGGGTCCCTACAATGAGCAGTTCTTC
>15|-|TRBV11-3|TRBJ2-5|-
CASSFGSTSQETQYF
TGTGCCAGCAGCTTCGGTTCTACTAGTCAAGAGACCCAGTACTTC
>14|once|TRBV19|TRBJ1-5|TRBD1
CASTVTGGGQPQHF
TGTGCCAGTACCGTAACAGGGGGCGGCCAGCCCCAGCATTTT
>13|-|TRBV27|TRBJ1-1|TRBD1
CASRNRGNTEAFF
TGTGCCAGCAGAAACAGGGGGAACACTGAAGCTTTCTTT